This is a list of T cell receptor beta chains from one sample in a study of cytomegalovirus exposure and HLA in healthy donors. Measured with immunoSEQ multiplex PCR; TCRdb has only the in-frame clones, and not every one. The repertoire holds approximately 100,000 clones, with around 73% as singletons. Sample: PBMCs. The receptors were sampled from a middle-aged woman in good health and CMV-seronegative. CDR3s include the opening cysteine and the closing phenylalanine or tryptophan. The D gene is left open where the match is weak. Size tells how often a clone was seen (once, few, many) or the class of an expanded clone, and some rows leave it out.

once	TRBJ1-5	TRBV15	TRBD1	TGTGCCACCAGCGGGGGGACAGTCAATCAGCCCCAGCATTTT	CATSGGTVNQPQHF
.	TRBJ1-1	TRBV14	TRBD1	TGTGCCAGCAGCCAAGATCTCAGGGGGACTGAAGCTTTCTTT	CASSQDLRGTEAFF
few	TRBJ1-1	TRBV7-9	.	TGTGCCAGCAGTTCTCCAGGGAAATCGGCTTCAGGGACTGAAGCTTTCTTT	CASSSPGKSASGTEAFF
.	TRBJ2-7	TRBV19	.	TGTGCCAGTAGTATGGGTTCGGGTCGCTACGAGCAGTACTTC	CASSMGSGRYEQYF
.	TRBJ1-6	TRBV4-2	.	TGTGCCAGCAGCCAAGAGTACCGGCCCCTCCACTTT	CASSQEYRPLHF
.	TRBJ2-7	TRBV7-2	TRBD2	TGTGCCACGCGGGAGGTAGGGTACGAGCAGTACTTC	CATREVGYEQYF
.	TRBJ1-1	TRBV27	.	TGTGCCAGCGGCCCGACAGGGAACACTGAAGCTTTCTTT	CASGPTGNTEAFF
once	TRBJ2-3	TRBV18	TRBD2	TGTGCCAGCTCACCAGTAGGACTAGCGGGTTCAGATACGCAGTATTTT	CASSPVGLAGSDTQYF
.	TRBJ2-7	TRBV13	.	TGTGCCAGCAGCTTAGGACCTACCCGGTACGAGCAGTACTTC	CASSLGPTRYEQYF
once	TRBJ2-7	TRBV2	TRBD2	TGTGCCAGCGCTATAGCGGGAGGGAGCTACGAGCAGTACTTC	CASAIAGGSYEQYF
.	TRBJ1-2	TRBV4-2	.	TGTGCCAGCAGCCCTGGCGGAGGGAAGCCCTATGGCTACACCTTC	CASSPGGGKPYGYTF
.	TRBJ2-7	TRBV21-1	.	TGTGCCAGCAGCAAAGCAGCCGGGGACAGGGATACGTACGAGCAGTACTTC	CASSKAAGDRDTYEQYF
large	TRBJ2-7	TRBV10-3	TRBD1	TGTGCCATCAGATCAGGGGGAAACTACGAGCAGTACTTC	CAIRSGGNYEQYF
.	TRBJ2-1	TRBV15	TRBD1	TGTGCCACCAGCAGAGAGGGACAGGGCTTAGGGAATGAGCAGTTCTTC	CATSREGQGLGNEQFF
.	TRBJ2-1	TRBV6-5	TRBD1	TGTGCCAGCAGTAGGGACAGGGTCCCCCCCAATGAGCAGTTCTTC	CASSRDRVPPNEQFF
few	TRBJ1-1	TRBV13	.	TGTGCCAGCAGCTTCCTGGGGGCTATGAACACTGAAGCTTTCTTT	CASSFLGAMNTEAFF
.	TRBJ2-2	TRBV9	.	TGTGCCAGCAGCGTAGGGGGCAGGCTTTCAAACACCGGGGAGCTGTTTTTT	CASSVGGRLSNTGELFF
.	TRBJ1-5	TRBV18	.	TGTGCCAGCTCACCGGCCGGGGGCAATCAGCCCCAGCATTTT	CASSPAGGNQPQHF
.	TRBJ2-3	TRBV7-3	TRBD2	TGTGCCAGCAGCTTTCATTCGACTAGCGGTACGGATACGCAGTATTTT	CASSFHSTSGTDTQYF
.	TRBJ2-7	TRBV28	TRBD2	TGTGCCAGCAGTTTTTCACTAGCGGGGTACGAGCAGTACTTC	CASSFSLAGYEQYF
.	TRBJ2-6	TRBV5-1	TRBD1	TGCGCCAGCAGCTTCGGTTCACAGGGGGTATCTGGGGCCAACGTCCTGACTTTC	CASSFGSQGVSGANVLTF
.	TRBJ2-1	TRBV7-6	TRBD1	TGTGCCAGCAGTTCCACAGGGGGTTCCTACAATGAGCAGTTCTTC	CASSSTGGSYNEQFF
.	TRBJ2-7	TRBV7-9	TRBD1	TGTGCCACTAGATCAGGGGGCTCCTACGAGCAGTACTTC	CATRSGGSYEQYF
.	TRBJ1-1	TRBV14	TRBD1	TGTGCCAGCAAAGCACTCAGGACAGGGAACACTGAAGCTTTCTTT	CASKALRTGNTEAFF
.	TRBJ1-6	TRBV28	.	TGTGCCAGCAGGAGCCCAAGCTCCTATAATTCACCCCTCCACTTT	CASRSPSSYNSPLHF
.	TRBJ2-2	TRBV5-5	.	TGTGCCAGCAGCCCCCGACTAGTTTCCGGGGAGCTGTTTTTT	CASSPRLVSGELFF
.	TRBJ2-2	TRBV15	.	TGTGCCACCAGCTCCCGGGGGGCTCGGGAGCTGTTTTTT	CATSSRGARELFF
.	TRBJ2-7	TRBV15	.	TGTGCCACCAGCATTGAGACAGGCTACGAGCAGTACTTC	CATSIETGYEQYF
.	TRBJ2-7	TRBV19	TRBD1	TGTGCCAGCGGGACAGACGAGCAGTACTTC	CASGTDEQYF
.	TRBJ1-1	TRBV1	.	TGCACCAGCAGCCTCACCCGGGACAGGGAGCGAAGGAGGGCCCCACCCGGTACAGACACTGAAGCTTTCTTT	CTSSLTRDRERRRAPPGTDTEAFF
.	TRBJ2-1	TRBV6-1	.	TGTGCCAGCATAAGCGGCGGAGGCTACAATGAGCAGTTCTTC	CASISGGGYNEQFF
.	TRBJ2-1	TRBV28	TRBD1	TGTGCCAGCAGTTTCCCCCTCCGAGGGGACAGGAACAATGAGCAGTTCTTC	CASSFPLRGDRNNEQFF
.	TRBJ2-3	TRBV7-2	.	TGTGCCAGCAGCTTAAGGGGAATATTTGATACGCAGTATTTT	CASSLRGIFDTQYF
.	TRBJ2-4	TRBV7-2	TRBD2	TGTGCCAGCAGCTTAGATCCGGGACTAGCTACGAACATTCAGTACTTC	CASSLDPGLATNIQYF
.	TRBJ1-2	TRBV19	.	TGTGCCAGTAGTATAGATCGGACAGAAACCTATGGCTACACCTTC	CASSIDRTETYGYTF
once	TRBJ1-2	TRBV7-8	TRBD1	TGTGCCAGCAGCTTAGTGGGGGGACAGGGGCCGGCCTATGGCTACACCTTC	CASSLVGGQGPAYGYTF